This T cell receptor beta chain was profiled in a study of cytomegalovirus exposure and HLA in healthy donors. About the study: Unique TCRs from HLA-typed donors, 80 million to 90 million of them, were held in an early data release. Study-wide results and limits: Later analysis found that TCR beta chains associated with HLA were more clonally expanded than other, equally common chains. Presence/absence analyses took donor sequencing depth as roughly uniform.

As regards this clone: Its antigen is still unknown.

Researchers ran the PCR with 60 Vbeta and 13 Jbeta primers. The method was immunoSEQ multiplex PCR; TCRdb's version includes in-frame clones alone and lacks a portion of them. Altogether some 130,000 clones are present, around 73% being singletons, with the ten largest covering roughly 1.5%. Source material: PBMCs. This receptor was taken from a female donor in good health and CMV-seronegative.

DNA of the CDR3: TGTGCCAGCAGTCCCCCCCAGCGGGAGGGAAGAGAGACCCAGTACTTC. This sequence encodes CASSPPQREGRETQYF. V usage is TRBV28 and J usage is TRBJ2-5, with 10 bases fitting TRBD2. Germline lookup yields CDR1 MDHEN and CDR2 SYDVKM. With 5 bases clipped from V and 4 bases from J, the junction kept 10 bases outside the gene matches. The CDR3 sequence is 16 residues long.